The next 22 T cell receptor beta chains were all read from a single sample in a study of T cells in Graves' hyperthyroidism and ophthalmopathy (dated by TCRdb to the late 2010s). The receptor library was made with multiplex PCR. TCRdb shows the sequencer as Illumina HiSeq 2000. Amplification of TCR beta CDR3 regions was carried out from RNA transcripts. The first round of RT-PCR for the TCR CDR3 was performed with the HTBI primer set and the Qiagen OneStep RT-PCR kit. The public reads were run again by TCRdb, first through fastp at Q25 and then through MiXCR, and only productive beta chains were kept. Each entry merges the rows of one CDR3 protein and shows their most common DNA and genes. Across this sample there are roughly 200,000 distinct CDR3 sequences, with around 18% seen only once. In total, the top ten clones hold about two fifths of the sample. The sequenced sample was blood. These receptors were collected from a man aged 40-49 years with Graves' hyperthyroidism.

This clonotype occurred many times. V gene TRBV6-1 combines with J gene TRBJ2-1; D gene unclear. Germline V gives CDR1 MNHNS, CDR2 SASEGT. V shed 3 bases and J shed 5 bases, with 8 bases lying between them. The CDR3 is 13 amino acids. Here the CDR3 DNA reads TGTGCCAGCAGTGAGACCCCCCACAATGAGCAGTTCTTC. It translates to CASSETPHNEQFF.

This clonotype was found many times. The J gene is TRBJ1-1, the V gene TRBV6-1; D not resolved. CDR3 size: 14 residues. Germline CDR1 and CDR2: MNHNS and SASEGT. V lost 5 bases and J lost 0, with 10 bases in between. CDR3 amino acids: CASSSSKMNTEAFF. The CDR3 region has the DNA TGTGCCAGCAGTTCCTCAAAGATGAACACTGAAGCTTTCTTT.

The CDR3 sequence is CASSYSSGSVNYGYTF. The CDR3 DNA reads TGTGCCAGCAGTTACTCGTCAGGTTCGGTAAACTATGGCTACACCTTC. This sequence joins TRBV6-5 and TRBJ1-2; D not certain. The CDR3 consists of 16 residues. Trimming took 0 bases from V and 2 from J, leaving 13 bases between them. Germline lookup yields CDR1 MNHEY and CDR2 SVGAGI.

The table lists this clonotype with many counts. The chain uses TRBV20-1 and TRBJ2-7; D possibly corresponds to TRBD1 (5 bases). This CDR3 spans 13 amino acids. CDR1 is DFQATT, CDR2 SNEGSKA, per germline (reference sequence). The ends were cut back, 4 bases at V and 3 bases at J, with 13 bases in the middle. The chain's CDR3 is CSATSQGNYEQYF. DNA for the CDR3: TGCAGTGCTACCTCTCAGGGTAACTACGAGCAGTACTTC.

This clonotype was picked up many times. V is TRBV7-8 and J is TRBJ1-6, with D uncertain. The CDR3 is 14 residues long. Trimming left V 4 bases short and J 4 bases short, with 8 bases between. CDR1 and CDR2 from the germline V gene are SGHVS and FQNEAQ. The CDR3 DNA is TGTGCCAGCAGCTGGTACAAGTATAATTCACCCCTCCACTTT. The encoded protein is CASSWYKYNSPLHF.

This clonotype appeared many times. As DNA, the CDR3 is TGCGCCAGCAGCCAAGAGCGGGGGTATTACGAGCAGTACTTC. Its translation: CASSQERGYYEQYF. The chain is built from TRBV4-3 and TRBJ2-7; 7 bases agree with TRBD2. V was pared by 0 bases and J by 4 bases, with 3 bases of the junction left unmatched. Germline CDR1 LGHNA, CDR2 YSLEER. The CDR3 length is 14 residues.

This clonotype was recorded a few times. The CDR3 spells CASSFNPEGYGYTF. CDR3 DNA: TGTGCCAGCAGCTTCAATCCGGAGGGATATGGCTACACCTTC. The chain couples TRBV5-6 to TRBJ1-2; D is uncertain. Trimming cost V 2 bases and J 5 bases, with 13 bases left between them. Per germline, CDR1 SGHDT and CDR2 YYEEEE. This CDR3 has 14 amino acids.

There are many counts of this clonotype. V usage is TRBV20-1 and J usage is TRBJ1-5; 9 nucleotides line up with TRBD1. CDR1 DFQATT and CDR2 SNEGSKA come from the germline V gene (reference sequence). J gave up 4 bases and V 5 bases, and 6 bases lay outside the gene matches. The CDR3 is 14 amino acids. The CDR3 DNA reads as TGCAGTGCTGGGGACAGGGAACCTAATCAGCCCCAGCATTTT. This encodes CSAGDREPNQPQHF.

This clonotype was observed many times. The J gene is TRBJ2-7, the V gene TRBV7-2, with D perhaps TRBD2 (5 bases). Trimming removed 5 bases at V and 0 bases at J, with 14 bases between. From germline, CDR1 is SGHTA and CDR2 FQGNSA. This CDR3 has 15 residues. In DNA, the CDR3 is TGTGCCAGCAGCCACCCCGAGGGCAACTCCTACGAGCAGTACTTC. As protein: CASSHPEGNSYEQYF.

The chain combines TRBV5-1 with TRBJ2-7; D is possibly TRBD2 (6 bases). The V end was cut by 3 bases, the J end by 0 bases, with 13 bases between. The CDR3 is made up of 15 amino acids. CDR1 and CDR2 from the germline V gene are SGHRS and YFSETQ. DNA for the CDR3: TGCGCCAGCAGCTATAGCGGAGGCGACTCCTACGAGCAGTACTTC. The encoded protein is CASSYSGGDSYEQYF.

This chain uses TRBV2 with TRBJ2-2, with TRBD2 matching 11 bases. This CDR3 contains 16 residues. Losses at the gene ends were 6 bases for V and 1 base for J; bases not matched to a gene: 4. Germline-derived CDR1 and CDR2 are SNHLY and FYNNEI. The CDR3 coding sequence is TGTGCCAGCAGCCCAACTAGCGGGGGGAACACCGGGGAGCTGTTTTTT. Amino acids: CASSPTSGGNTGELFF. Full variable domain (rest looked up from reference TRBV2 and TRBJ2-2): EPEVTQTPSHQVTQMGQEVILRCVPISNHLYFYWYRQILGQKVEFLVSFYNNEISEKSEIFDDQFSVERPDGSNFTLKIRSTKLEDSAMYFCASSPTSGGNTGELFFGEGSRLTVL.

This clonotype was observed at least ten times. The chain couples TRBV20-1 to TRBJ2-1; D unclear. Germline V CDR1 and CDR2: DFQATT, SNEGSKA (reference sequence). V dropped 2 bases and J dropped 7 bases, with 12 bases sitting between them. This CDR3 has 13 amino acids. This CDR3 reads CSARRSGGNEQFF. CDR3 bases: TGCAGTGCTAGAAGGAGTGGTGGGAATGAGCAGTTCTTC.

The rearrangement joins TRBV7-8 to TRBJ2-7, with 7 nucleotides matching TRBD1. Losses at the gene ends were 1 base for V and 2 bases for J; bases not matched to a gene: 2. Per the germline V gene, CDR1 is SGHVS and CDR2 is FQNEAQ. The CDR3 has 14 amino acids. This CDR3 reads CASSLVGTAYEQYF. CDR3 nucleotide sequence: TGTGCCAGCAGCTTAGTTGGGACAGCCTACGAGCAGTACTTC.

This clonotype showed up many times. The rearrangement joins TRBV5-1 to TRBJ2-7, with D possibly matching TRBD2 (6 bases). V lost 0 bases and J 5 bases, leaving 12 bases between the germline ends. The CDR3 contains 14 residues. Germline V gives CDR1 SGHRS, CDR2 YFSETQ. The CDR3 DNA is TGCGCCAGCAGCTTGGCCTCTAGCGACGACGAGCAGTACTTC. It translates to CASSLASSDDEQYF.

The CDR3 here is CSARGQGSDTGELFF. The DNA of the CDR3 is TGCAGTGCAAGGGGACAGGGGAGTGACACCGGGGAGCTGTTTTTT. The genes are TRBV20-1 and TRBJ2-2; 10 positions agree with TRBD1. J gave up 3 bases and V 6 bases, and 7 bases lay outside the gene matches. Germline values: CDR1 DFQATT, CDR2 SNEGSKA (reference sequence). There are 15 residues in the CDR3.

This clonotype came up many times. The CDR3 nucleotides are TGTGCCAGCAGCCAGCGGCCTCCCCGGCGGGGCAGTAAGGGGAATGAAGCTTTCTTT. Residues: CASSQRPPRRGSKGNEAFF. The chain has TRBV5-5 and TRBJ1-1, with D possibly matching TRBD1 (5 bases). Germline V lookup: CDR1 SGHKS, CDR2 YYEKEE (reference sequence). The CDR3 is 19 amino acids. V was shortened by 4 bases and J by 7 bases, with 32 bases between the two germline ends.

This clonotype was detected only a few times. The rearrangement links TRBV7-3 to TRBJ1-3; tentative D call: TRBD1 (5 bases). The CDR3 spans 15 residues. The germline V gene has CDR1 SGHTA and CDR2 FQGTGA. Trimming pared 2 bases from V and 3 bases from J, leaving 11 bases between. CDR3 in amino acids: CASSLSRDGGNTIYF. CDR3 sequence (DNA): TGTGCCAGCAGCTTATCCCGGGACGGTGGAAACACCATATATTTT.

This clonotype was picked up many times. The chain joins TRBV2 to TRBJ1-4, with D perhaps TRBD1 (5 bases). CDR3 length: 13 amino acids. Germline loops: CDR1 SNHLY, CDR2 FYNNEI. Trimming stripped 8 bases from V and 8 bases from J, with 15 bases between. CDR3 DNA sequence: TGTGCCAGCTTTGACGGGGGAAGCGAAAAACTGTTTTTT. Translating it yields CASFDGGSEKLFF.

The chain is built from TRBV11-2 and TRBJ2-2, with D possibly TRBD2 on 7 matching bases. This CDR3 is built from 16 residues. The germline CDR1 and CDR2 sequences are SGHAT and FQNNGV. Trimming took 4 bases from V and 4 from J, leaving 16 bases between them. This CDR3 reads CASSWGGRIGTGELFF. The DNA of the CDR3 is TGTGCCAGCAGCTGGGGGGGGCGGATAGGCACCGGGGAGCTGTTTTTT. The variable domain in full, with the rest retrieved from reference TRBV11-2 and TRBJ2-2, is EAGVAQSPRYKIIEKRQSVAFWCNPISGHATLYWYQQILGQGPKLLIQFQNNGVVDDSQLPKDRFSAERLKGVDSTLKIQPAKLEDSAVYLCASSWGGRIGTGELFFGEGSRLTVL.

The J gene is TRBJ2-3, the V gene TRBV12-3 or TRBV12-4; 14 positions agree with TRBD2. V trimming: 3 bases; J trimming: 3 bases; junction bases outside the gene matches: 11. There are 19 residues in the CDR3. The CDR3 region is CASSLTPGLAGGQTDTQYF. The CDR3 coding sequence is TGTGCCAGCAGTTTGACTCCTGGACTAGCGGGGGGCCAGACAGATACGCAGTATTTT.

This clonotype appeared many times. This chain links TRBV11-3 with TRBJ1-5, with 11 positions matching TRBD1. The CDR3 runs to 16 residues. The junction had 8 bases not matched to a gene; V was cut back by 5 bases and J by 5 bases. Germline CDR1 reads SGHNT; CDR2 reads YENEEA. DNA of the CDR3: TGTGCCAGCAGCACGGACAGGGGGCAGTGGGATCAGCCCCAGCATTTT. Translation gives CASSTDRGQWDQPQHF.

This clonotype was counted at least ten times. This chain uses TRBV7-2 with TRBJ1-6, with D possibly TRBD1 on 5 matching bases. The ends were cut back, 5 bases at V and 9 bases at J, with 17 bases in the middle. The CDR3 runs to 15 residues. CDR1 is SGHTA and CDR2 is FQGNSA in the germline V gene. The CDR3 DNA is TGTGCCAGCAGCCCCAGGGCGACCACGGGTTCACCCCTCCACTTT. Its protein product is CASSPRATTGSPLHF.